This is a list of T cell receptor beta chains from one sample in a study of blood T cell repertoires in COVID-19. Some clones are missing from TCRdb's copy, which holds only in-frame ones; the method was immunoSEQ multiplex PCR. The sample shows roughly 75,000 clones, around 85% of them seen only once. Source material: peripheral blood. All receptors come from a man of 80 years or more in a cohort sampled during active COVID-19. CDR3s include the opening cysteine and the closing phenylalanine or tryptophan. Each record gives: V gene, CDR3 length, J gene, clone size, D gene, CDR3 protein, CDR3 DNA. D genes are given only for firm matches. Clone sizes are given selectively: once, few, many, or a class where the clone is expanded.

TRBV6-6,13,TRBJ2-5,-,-,CASSGPIVKTQYF,TGTGCCAGCAGTGGGCCTATAGTAAAGACCCAGTACTTC
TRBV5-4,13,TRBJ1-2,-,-,CASSFPLDSFYTF,TGTGCCAGCAGCTTCCCTCTAGACAGCTTCTACACCTTC
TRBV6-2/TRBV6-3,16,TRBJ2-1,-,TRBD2,CASSYSTSGGRDEQFF,TGTGCCAGCAGTTACTCGACTAGCGGGGGTCGGGATGAGCAGTTCTTC
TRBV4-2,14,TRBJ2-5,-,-,CASSQGPGRETQYF,TGTGCCAGCAGCCAAGGTCCAGGTCGAGAGACCCAGTACTTC
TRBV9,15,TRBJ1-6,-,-,CASSVAESHNSPLHF,TGTGCCAGCAGCGTAGCTGAGTCGCATAATTCACCCCTCCACTTT
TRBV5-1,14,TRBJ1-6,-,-,CASSLGREDSPLHF,TGCGCCAGCAGCTTGGGCAGGGAGGATTCACCCCTCCACTTT
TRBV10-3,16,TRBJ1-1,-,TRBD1,CAISGGTGDVGTEAFF,TGTGCCATCAGTGGAGGGACAGGGGACGTAGGCACTGAAGCTTTCTTT
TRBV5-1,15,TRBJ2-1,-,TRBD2,CASSGDGGSYNEQFF,TGCGCCAGCAGCGGAGACGGGGGGTCCTACAATGAGCAGTTCTTC
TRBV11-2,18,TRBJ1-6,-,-,CASSTFTRAYPYNSPLHF,TGTGCCAGCAGCACGTTCACCCGCGCTTACCCCTATAATTCACCCCTCCACTTT
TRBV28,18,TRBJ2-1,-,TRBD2,CASSTRTSGGARLDEQFF,TGTGCCAGCAGTACCCGGACTAGCGGGGGGGCCAGGTTGGATGAGCAGTTCTTC
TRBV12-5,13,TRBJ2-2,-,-,CASGLVRTGELFF,TGTGCTAGTGGTTTGGTACGGACCGGGGAGCTGTTTTTT
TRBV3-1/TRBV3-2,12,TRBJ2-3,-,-,CASSQVQGTQYF,TGTGCCAGCAGCCAAGTTCAGGGTACGCAGTATTTT
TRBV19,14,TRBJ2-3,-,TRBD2,CATVSGGRTDTQYF,TGTGCCACCGTAAGCGGGGGGCGCACAGATACGCAGTATTTT
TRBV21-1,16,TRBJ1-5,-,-,CASSRAPGTMSGPQHF,TGTGCCAGCAGTCGGGCCCCCGGGACAATGAGTGGGCCCCAGCATTTT
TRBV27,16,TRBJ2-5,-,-,CASTLERRKAQETQYF,TGTGCCAGCACCCTAGAGAGACGGAAGGCCCAAGAGACCCAGTACTTC
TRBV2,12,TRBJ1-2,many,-,CASSERGNGYTF,TGTGCCAGCAGTGAAAGGGGAAACGGCTACACCTTC
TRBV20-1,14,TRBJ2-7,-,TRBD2,CSASRLAGAYEQYF,TGCAGTGCTAGTCGGCTAGCGGGAGCCTACGAGCAGTACTTC
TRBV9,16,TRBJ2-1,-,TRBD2,CASSASGGASYNEQFF,TGTGCCAGCAGCGCCAGCGGGGGGGCCTCCTACAATGAGCAGTTCTTC
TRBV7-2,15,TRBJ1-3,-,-,CASSFAGISGNTIYF,TGTGCCAGCAGCTTCGCCGGGATCTCAGGAAACACCATATATTTT
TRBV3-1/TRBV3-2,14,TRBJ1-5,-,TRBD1,CASSQGQGNQPQHF,TGTGCCAGCAGCCAAGGACAGGGGAATCAGCCCCAGCATTTT
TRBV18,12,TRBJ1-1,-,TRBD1,CASSRDRDEAFF,TGTGCCAGCTCACGGGACAGGGATGAAGCTTTCTTT
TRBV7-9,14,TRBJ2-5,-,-,CASRPDIFQETQYF,TGTGCCAGCAGGCCGGACATTTTTCAAGAGACCCAGTACTTC
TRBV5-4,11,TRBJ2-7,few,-,CASTVGGEQYF,TGTGCCAGCACCGTCGGGGGTGAGCAGTACTTC
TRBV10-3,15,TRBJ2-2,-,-,CAISDRSGGTGELFF,TGTGCCATCAGTGACCGGTCAGGGGGGACCGGGGAGCTGTTTTTT
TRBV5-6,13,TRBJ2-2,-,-,CASSLGRTGELFF,TGTGCCAGCAGCTTGGGGAGGACCGGGGAGCTGTTTTTT
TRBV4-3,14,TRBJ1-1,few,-,CASSRSGGTTEAFF,TGCGCCAGCAGCCGTTCCGGGGGTACCACTGAAGCTTTCTTT
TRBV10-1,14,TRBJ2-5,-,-,CASTHGGEEETQYF,TGCGCCAGCACTCATGGCGGGGAGGAGGAGACCCAGTACTTC
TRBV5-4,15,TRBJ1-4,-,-,CASSRNGGAGEKLFF,TGTGCCAGCAGCAGGAATGGGGGCGCGGGCGAAAAACTGTTTTTT
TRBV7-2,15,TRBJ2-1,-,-,CASSSGGSSYNEQFF,TGTGCCAGCAGCTCTGGGGGGAGCTCCTACAATGAGCAGTTCTTC